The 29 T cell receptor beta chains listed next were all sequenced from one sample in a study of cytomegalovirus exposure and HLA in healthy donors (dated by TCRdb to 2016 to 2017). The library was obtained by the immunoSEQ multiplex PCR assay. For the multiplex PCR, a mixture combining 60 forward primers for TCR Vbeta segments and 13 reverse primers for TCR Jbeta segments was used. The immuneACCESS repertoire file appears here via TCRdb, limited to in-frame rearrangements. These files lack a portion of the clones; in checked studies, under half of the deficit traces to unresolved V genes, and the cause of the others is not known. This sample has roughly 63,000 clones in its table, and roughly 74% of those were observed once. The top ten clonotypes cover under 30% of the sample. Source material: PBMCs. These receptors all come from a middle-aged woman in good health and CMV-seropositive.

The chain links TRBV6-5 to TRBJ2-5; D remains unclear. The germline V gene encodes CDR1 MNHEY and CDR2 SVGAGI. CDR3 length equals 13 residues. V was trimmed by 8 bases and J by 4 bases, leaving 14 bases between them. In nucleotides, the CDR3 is TGTGCCAGCGGATGGAGAATCGGAGAGACCCAGTACTTC. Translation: CASGWRIGETQYF.

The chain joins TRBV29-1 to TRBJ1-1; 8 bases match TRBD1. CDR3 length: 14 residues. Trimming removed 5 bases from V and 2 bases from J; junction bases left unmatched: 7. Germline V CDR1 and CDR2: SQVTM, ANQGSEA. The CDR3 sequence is CSVQFGQGNTEAFF. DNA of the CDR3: TGCAGCGTTCAATTTGGACAGGGAAACACTGAAGCTTTCTTT.

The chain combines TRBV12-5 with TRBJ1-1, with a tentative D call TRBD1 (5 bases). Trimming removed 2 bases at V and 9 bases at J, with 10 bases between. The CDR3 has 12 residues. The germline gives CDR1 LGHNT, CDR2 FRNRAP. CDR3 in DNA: TGTGCTAGTGGTTTGAAATCAGGGAAAGCTTTCTTT. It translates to CASGLKSGKAFF.

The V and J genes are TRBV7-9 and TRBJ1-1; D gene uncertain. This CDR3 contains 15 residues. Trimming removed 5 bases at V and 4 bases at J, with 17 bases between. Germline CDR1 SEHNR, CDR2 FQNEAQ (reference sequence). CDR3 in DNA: TGTGCCAGCAGCGTTGACCTCCTTAGGAGCACTGAAGCTTTCTTT. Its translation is CASSVDLLRSTEAFF.

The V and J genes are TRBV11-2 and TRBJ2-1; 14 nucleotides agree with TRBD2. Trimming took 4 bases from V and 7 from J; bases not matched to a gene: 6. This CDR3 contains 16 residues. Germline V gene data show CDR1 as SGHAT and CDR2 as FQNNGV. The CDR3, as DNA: TGTGCCAGCAGCTACCTAGGACTAGCGGGGGGAAATGAGCAGTTCTTC. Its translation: CASSYLGLAGGNEQFF.

The CDR3 spells CSVEQGSGVSEQFF. CDR3 in DNA: TGCAGCGTTGAACAGGGCTCGGGGGTTTCTGAGCAGTTCTTC. The chain combines TRBV29-1 with TRBJ2-1; a possible D gene is TRBD2 (6 bases). Germline values: CDR1 SQVTM, CDR2 ANQGSEA. Trimming stripped 2 bases from V and 9 bases from J, with 17 bases between. The CDR3 contains 14 residues.

The CDR3 nucleotides read TGCGCCAGCAGGATTGTTAGCGGGGGGGGCTACAATGAGCAGTTCTTC. It yields the protein CASRIVSGGGYNEQFF. J is TRBJ2-1 and V is TRBV5-1, with TRBD2 matching over 11 bases. The germline V gene encodes CDR1 SGHRS and CDR2 YFSETQ. CDR3 length: 16 amino acids. Germline trimming cut 5 bases from V and 3 bases from J; bases unmatched to any gene: 7.

The CDR3 here is CASSNLSGDTQYF. CDR3 in DNA: TGTGCCAGCAGTAACCTGAGCGGGGATACGCAGTATTTT. The rearrangement uses TRBV2 and TRBJ2-3; tentatively, D is TRBD2 (6 bases). Trimming took 5 bases from V and 6 from J, leaving 12 bases between them. The CDR3 totals 13 residues. Germline V gene sequence: CDR1 SNHLY, CDR2 FYNNEI.

CDR3 in DNA: TGTGCCAGGAGAGACAGGGGGAATTCACCCCTCCACTTT. Encoded protein: CARRDRGNSPLHF. This chain links TRBV2 with TRBJ1-6, with 9 bases that match TRBD1. Germline V gene lookup returns CDR1 SNHLY and CDR2 FYNNEI. The CDR3 is made up of 13 amino acids. V shed 9 bases, J shed 7 bases, and the junction held 4 bases outside the gene matches.

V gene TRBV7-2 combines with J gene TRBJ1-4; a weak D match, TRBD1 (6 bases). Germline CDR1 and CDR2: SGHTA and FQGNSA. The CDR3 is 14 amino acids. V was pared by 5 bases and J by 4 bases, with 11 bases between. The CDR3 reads CASSPRGGNEKLFF. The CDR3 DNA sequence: TGTGCCAGCAGCCCCCGAGGGGGTAATGAAAAACTGTTTTTT.

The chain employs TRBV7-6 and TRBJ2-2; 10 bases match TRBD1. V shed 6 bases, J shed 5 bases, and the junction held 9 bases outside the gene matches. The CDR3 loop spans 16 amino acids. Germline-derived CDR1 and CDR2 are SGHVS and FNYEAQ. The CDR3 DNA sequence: TGTGCCAGCAGTCCTAGACAGGGGGCGCTGACCGGGGAGCTGTTTTTT. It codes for CASSPRQGALTGELFF.

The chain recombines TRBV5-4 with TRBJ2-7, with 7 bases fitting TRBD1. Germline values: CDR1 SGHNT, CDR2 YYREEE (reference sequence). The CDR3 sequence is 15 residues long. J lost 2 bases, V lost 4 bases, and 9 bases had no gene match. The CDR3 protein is CASSIGTEETYEQYF. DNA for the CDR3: TGTGCCAGCAGCATAGGGACAGAGGAAACCTACGAGCAGTACTTC.

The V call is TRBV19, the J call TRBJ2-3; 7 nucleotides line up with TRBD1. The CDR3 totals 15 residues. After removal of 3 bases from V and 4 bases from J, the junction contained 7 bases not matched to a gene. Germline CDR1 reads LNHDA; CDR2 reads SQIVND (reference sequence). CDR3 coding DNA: TGTGCCAGTAGTATGCAAGGGGGCGAAGCAGATACGCAGTATTTT. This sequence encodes CASSMQGGEADTQYF.

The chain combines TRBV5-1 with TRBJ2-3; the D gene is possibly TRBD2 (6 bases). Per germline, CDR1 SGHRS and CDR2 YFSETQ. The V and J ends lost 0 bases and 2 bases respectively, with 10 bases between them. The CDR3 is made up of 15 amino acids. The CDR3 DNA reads TGCGCCAGCAGCTTGGGCGGGGTAATCACAGATACGCAGTATTTT. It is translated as CASSLGGVITDTQYF.

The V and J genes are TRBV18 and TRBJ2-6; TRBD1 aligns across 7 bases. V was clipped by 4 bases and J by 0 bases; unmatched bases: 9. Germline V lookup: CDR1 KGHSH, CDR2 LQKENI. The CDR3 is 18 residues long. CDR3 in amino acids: CASSLSGTAPSGANVLTF. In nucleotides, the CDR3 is TGTGCCAGCTCACTTAGTGGGACAGCCCCCTCTGGGGCCAACGTCCTGACTTTC.

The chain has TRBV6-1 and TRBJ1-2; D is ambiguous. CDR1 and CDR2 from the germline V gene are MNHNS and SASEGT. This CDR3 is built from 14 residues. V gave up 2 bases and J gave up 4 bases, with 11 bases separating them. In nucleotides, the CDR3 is TGTGCCAGCAGTGAATTGGTGACTGGCTATGGCTACACCTTC. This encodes CASSELVTGYGYTF.

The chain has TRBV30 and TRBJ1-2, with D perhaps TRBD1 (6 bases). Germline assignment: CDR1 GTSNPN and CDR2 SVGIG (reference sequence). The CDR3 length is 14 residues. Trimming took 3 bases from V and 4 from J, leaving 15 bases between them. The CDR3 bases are TGTGCCTGGAGAGGACAGAGCTGGGTCTATGGCTACACCTTC. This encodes CAWRGQSWVYGYTF.

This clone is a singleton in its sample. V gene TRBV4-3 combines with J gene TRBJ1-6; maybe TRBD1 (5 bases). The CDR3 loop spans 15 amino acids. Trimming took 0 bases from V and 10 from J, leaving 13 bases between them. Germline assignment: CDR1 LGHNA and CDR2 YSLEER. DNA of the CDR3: TGCGCCAGCAGCCAAGAAGGCAGGGTGGGATCACCCCTCCACTTT. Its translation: CASSQEGRVGSPLHF.

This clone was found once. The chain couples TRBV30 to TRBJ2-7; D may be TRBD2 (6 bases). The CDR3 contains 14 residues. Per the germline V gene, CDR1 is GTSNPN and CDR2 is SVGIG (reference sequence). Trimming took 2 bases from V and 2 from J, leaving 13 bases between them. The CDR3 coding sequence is TGTGCCTGGAGTAGCGGAGGGGCAGCCTACGAGCAGTACTTC. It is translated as CAWSSGGAAYEQYF.

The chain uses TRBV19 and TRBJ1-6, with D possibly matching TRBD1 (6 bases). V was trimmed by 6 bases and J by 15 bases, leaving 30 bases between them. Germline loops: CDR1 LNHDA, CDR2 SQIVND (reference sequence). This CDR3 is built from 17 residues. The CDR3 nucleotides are TGTGCCAGTAGGCCGGGCCAGGGGCCCTACCCTTCCTCAGGCCTCCACTTT. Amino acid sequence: CASRPGQGPYPSSGLHF.

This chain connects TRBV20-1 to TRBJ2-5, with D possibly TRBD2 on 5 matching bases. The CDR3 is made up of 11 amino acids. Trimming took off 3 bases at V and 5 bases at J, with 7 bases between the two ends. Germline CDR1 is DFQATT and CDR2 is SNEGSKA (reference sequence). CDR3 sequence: CSARRAETQYF. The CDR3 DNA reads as TGCAGTGCTAGGCGGGCTGAGACCCAGTACTTC.

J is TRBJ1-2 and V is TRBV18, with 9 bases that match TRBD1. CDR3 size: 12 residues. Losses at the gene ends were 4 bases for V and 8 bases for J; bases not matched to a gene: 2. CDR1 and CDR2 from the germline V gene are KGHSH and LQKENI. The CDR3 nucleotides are TGTGCCAGCTCACTCGGACAGGGGGGCTACACCTTC. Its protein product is CASSLGQGGYTF.

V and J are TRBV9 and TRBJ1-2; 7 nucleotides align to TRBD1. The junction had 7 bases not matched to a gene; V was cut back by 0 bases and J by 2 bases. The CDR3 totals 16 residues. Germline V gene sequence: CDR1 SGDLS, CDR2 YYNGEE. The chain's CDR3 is CASSVERQGANYGYTF. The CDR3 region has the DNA TGTGCCAGCAGCGTAGAGAGACAGGGCGCCAACTATGGCTACACCTTC. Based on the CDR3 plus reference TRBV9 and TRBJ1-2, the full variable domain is DSGVTQTPKHLITATGQRVTLRCSPRSGDLSVYWYQQSLDQGLQFLIQYYNGEERAKGNILERFSAQQFPDLHSELNLSSLELGDSALYFCASSVERQGANYGYTFGSGTRLTVV.

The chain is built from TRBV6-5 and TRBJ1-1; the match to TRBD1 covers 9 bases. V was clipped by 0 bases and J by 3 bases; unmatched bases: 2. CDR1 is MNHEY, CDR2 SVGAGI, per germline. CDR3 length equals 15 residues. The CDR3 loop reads CASSYSTGGYTEAFF. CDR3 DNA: TGTGCCAGCAGTTACTCGACAGGGGGATACACTGAAGCTTTCTTT.

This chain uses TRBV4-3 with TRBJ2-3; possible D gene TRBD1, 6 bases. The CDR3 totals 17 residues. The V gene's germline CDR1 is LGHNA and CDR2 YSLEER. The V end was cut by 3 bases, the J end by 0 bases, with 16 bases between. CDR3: CASSHAPGHLSTDTQYF. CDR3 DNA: TGCGCCAGCAGCCATGCTCCGGGACACCTGAGCACAGATACGCAGTATTTT.

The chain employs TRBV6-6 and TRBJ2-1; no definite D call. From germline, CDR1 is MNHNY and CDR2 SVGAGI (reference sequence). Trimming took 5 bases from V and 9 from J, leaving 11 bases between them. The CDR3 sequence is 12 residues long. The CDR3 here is CASSPRVGEQFF. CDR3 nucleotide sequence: TGTGCCAGCAGTCCCCGGGTAGGTGAGCAGTTCTTC.

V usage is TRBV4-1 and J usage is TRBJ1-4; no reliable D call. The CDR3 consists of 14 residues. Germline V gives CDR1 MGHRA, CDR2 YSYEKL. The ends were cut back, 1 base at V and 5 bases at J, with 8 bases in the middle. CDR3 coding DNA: TGCGCCAGCAGCCAAGGGTCACAGAATGAAAAACTGTTTTTT. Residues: CASSQGSQNEKLFF.

The CDR3 DNA reads TGTGCCAGCAGTCACCCTTCCAGACAGCCCTACGAGCAGTACTTC. Translation gives CASSHPSRQPYEQYF. The chain couples TRBV25-1 to TRBJ2-7; a weak D match, TRBD1 (5 bases). This CDR3 comprises 15 residues. In germline, CDR1 is MGHDK, CDR2 SYGVNS. V was trimmed by 5 bases and J by 2 bases, leaving 16 bases between them.

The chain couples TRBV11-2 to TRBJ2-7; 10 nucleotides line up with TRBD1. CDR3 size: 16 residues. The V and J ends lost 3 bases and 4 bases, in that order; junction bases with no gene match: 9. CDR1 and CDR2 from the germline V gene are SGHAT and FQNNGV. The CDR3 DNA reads TGTGCCAGCAGCTTTTACAGTAGACAGGGGGCGTACGAGCAGTACTTC. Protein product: CASSFYSRQGAYEQYF.